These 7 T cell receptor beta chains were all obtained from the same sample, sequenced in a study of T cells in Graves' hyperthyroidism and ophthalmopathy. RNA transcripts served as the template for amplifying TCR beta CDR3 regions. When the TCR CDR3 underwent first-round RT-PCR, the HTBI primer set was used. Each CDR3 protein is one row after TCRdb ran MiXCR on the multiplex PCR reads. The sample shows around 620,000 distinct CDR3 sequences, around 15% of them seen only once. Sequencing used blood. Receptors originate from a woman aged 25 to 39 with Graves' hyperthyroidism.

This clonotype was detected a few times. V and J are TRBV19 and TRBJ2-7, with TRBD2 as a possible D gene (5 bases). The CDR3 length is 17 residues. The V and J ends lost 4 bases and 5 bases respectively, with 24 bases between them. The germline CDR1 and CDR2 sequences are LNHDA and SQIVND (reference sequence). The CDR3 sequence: CASSTETKTELTNEQYF. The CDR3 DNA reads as TGTGCCAGTAGTACCGAGACCAAAACAGAGCTGACTAACGAGCAGTACTTC. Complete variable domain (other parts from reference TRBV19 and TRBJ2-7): DGGITQSPKYLFRKEGQNVTLSCEQNLNHDAMYWYRQDPGQGLRLIYYSQIVNDFQKGDIAEGYSVSREKKESFPLTVTSAQKNPTAFYLCASSTETKTELTNEQYFGPGTRLTVT.

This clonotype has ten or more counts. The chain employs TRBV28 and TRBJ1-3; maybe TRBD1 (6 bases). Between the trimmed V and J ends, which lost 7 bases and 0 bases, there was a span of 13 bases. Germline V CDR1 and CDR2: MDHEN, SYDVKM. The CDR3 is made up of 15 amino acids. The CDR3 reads CASKPQGSSGNTIYF. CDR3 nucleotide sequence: TGTGCCAGCAAACCACAGGGCTCCTCTGGAAACACCATATATTTT. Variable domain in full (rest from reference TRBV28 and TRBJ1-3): DVKVTQSSRYLVKRTGEKVFLECVQDMDHENMFWYRQDPGLGLRLIYFSYDVKMKEKGDIPEGYSVSREKKERFSLILESASTNQTSMYLCASKPQGSSGNTIYFGEGSWLTVV.

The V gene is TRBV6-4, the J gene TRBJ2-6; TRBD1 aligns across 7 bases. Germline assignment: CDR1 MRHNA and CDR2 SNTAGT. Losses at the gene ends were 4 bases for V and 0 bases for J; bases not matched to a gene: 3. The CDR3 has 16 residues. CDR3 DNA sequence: TGTGCCAGCAGTGGGACAGGTAGCTCTGGGGCCAACGTCCTGACTTTC. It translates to CASSGTGSSGANVLTF.

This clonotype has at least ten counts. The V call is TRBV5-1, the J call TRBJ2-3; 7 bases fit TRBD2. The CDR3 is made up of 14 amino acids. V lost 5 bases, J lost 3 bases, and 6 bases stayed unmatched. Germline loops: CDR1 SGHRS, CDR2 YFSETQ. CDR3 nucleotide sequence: TGCGCCAGCAGTCGGGAGGAAGTTACAGATACGCAGTATTTT. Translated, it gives CASSREEVTDTQYF.

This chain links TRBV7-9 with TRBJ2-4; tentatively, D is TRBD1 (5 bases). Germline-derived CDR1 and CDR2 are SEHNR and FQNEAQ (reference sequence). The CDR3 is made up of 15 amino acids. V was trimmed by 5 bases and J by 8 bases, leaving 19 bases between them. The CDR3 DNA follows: TGTGCCAGCAGCCCAGCAAGACAGAGATGGGACATTCAGTACTTC. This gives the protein CASSPARQRWDIQYF.

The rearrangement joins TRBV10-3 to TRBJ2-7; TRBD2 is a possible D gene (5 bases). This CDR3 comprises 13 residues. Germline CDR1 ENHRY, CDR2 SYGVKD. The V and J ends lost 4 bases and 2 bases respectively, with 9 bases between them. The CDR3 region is CAISGGDAYEQYF. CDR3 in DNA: TGTGCCATCAGTGGGGGAGACGCCTACGAGCAGTACTTC.

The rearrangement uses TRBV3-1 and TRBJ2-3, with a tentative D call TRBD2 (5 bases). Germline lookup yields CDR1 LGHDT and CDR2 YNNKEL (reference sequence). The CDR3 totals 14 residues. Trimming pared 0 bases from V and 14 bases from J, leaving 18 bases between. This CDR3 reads CASSQDLAATSWYF. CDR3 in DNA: TGTGCCAGCAGCCAAGATCTAGCAGCCACCTCGTGGTATTTT.